This is a list of T cell receptor beta chains from one sample in a study of read filtering for tumor transcriptome and immune sequencing. MiXCR was run by TCRdb on the reads, yielding one entry per CDR3 protein. Counted here are under 40,000 distinct CDR3 sequences, about 14% occurring once; the ten biggest clones make up 18%. Material for sequencing was a population of CD138-negative cells sorted from bone marrow. All receptors come from a donor over 35 with multiple myeloma. The CDR3 runs from the conserved cysteine through the conserved F or W. Each record gives: V gene, D gene, J gene, clone size, CDR3 protein, CDR3 DNA. A D gene is named only where the DNA matches it firmly. Expanded clones get a size class; other rows say once, few or many, or leave the size out.

TRBV21-1	.	TRBJ2-7	few	CASNRVYERYF	TGTGCCAGCAACAGAGTTTACGAGCGGTACTTC
TRBV3-1	.	TRBJ2-7	few	CASSLGAGLRVEQYF	TGTGCCAGCAGCCTCGGGGCAGGGCTGCGGGTCGAGCAGTACTTC
TRBV3-1	.	TRBJ2-5	many	CASSAQGRVTETQYF	TGTGCCAGCAGCGCACAGGGTAGAGTTACGGAGACCCAGTACTTC
TRBV20-1	.	TRBJ2-1	many	CSASKSSAGVSPNEQFF	TGCAGTGCTAGTAAATCCTCGGCAGGGGTTTCCCCGAATGAGCAGTTCTTC
TRBV5-6	.	TRBJ2-5	many	CASSLGHANTQYF	TGTGCCAGCAGCTTGGGACACGCTAACACCCAGTACTTC
TRBV3-1	.	TRBJ1-5	many	CASSPRGNQPQHF	TGTGCCAGCAGCCCTCGGGGGAATCAGCCCCAGCATTTT
TRBV7-9	.	TRBJ1-4	many	CASKMGTNERLFF	TGTGCCAGCAAGATGGGGACTAATGAAAGACTGTTTTTT
TRBV19	TRBD1	TRBJ1-5	many	CASSTTGTALNQPQHF	TGTGCCAGTAGTACCACCGGGACAGCCTTGAATCAGCCCCAGCATTTT
TRBV7-2	TRBD1	TRBJ2-7	.	CASKNRGPLYYEQYF	TGTGCCAGCAAAAACAGGGGGCCCCTCTACTACGAGCAGTACTTC
TRBV29-1	TRBD2	TRBJ2-2	many	CSVGGTSGYTGELFF	TGCAGCGTTGGGGGAACTAGCGGTTACACCGGGGAGCTGTTTTTT
TRBV7-9	TRBD1	TRBJ2-5	few	CATKRGGGETQYF	TGTGCCACCAAACGAGGGGGCGGGGAGACCCAGTACTTC
TRBV20-1	.	TRBJ1-2	many	CSATDHYGYTF	TGCAGTGCTACGGATCACTATGGCTACACCTTC
TRBV5-1	.	TRBJ2-3	many	CASSKRQITDTQYF	TGCGCCAGCAGCAAGAGACAGATCACAGATACGCAGTATTTT
TRBV29-1	TRBD1	TRBJ2-1	many	CSANPWDRVTNEQFF	TGCAGCGCCAATCCCTGGGACAGGGTTACCAATGAGCAGTTCTTC
TRBV3-1	.	TRBJ1-5	many	CASSQDAYQPQHF	TGTGCCAGCAGCCAAGATGCTTATCAGCCCCAGCATTTT
TRBV6-1	TRBD1	TRBJ2-4	.	CASRTGAVARNIQYF	TGCGCCAGCCGAACAGGGGCGGTAGCCAGAAACATTCAGTACTTC